These T cell receptor beta chains were read from a single sample in a study of memory CD4+ T cells and cytomegalovirus serostatus. TCRdb keeps only in-frame clones here, not all; method: immunoSEQ multiplex PCR. The sample includes around 99,000 clones, roughly 80% of them seen just once. The specimen sequenced was memory CD4+ T cells from blood. The receptors were sampled from an adult in good health and CMV-seropositive. Both conserved end residues are part of each CDR3.

v_gene,j_gene,len,CDR3aa
TRBV5-1,TRBJ2-3,15,CASSLGLAGVDTQYF
TRBV7-3,TRBJ2-7,15,CASSPTGSVSYEQYF
TRBV2,TRBJ2-1,13,CASNVWLGSEQFF
TRBV28,TRBJ2-1,15,CASISSGSSRGEQFF
TRBV15,TRBJ2-7,14,CATSRDRAGYEQYF
TRBV7-2,TRBJ1-1,14,CASSLRLVFAEAFF
TRBV28,TRBJ2-2,11,CASSLTGELFF
TRBV11-2,TRBJ2-7,16,CASSPLRRGRTYEQYF
TRBV30,TRBJ2-7,15,CAWSVGVRGRYEQYF
TRBV6-6,TRBJ2-6,16,CASSYSSGYGANVLTF